The clone carrying this T cell receptor (beta chain) was detected only a few times. The antigen remains undetermined. CDR1 is DFQATT and CDR2 is SNEGSKA in the germline V gene (reference sequence). This CDR3 comprises 14 residues. V lost 5 bases and J lost 7; bases outside the gene matches: 11. TCRdb reprocessed the 5' RACE reads via MiXCR and lists one record per CDR3 protein. The repertoire holds approximately 500,000 distinct CDR3 sequences, with approximately 14% as singletons. This record comes from a study of identical twins. General study results and limits: Recombination models fit unrelated individuals' TCR alpha sharing but underestimated twins'.

The sample was also reused in another study, on yellow fever vaccine responses in identical twins.

The origin of this receptor is a woman between 18 and 30 years old in good health. V is TRBV20-1 and J is TRBJ2-7; 10 bases match TRBD2. Input material: CD4+ T cells sorted from blood. CDR3 coding DNA: TGCAGTGCTTCTCCGGGGGTAGCGGGAGGTGAGCAGTACTTC. Its protein product is CSASPGVAGGEQYF.